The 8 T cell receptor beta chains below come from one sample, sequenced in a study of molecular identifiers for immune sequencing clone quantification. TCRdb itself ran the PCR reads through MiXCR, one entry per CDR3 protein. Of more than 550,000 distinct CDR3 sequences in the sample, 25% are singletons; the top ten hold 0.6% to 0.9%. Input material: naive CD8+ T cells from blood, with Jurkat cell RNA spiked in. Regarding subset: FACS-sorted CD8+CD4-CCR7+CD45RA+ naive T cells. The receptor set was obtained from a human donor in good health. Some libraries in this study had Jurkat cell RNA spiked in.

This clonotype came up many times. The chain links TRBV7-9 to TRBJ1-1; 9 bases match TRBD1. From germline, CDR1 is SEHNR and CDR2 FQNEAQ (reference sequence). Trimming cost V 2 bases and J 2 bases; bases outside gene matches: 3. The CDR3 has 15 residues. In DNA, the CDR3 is TGTGCCAGCAGCTTAATGGGACAGGGAAACACTGAAGCTTTCTTT. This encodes CASSLMGQGNTEAFF.

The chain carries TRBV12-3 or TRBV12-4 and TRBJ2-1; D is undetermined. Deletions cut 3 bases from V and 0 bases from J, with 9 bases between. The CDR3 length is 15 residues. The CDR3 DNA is TGTGCCAGCAGTTTGTCCGTCACCTCCTACAATGAGCAGTTCTTC. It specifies CASSLSVTSYNEQFF.

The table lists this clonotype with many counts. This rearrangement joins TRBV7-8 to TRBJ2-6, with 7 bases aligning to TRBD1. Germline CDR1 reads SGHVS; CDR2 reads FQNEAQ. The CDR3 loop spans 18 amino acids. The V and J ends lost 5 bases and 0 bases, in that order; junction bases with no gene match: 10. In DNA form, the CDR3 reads TGTGCCAGCAGCACTCCGGGACAGATTTCCTCTGGGGCCAACGTCCTGACTTTC. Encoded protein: CASSTPGQISSGANVLTF.

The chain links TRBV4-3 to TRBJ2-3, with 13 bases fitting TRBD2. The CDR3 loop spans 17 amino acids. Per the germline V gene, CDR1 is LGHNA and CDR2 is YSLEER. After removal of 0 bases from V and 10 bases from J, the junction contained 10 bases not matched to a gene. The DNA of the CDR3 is TGCGCCAGCAGCCAAGATGTCGGGACTAGCGGGATGGATGCGCAGTATTTT. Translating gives CASSQDVGTSGMDAQYF.

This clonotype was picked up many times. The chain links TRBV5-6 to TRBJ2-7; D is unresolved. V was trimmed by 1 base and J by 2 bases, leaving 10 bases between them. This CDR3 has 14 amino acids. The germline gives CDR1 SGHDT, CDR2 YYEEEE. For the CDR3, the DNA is TGTGCCAGCAGCTTGATAATAGCCCCCTACGAGCAGTACTTC. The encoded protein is CASSLIIAPYEQYF. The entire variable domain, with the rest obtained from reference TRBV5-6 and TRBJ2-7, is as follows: DAGVTQSPTHLIKTRGQQVTLRCSPKSGHDTVSWYQQALGQGPQFIFQYYEEEERQRGNFPDRFSGHQFPNYSSELNVNALLLGDSALYLCASSLIIAPYEQYFGPGTRLTVT.

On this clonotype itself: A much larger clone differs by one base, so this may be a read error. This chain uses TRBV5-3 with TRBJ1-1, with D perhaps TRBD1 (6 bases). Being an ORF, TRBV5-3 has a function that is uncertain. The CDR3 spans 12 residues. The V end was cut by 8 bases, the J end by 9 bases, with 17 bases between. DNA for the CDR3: TGTGCCAGCCGGGGGACACGGACTAAAGCTTTCTTT. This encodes CASRGTRTKAFF.

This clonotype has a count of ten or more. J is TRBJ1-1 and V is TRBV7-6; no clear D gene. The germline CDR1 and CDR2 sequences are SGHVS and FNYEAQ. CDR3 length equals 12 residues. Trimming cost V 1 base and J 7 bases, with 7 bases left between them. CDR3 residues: CASSLVTGEAFF. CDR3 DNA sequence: TGTGCCAGCAGCTTAGTGACGGGTGAAGCTTTCTTT.

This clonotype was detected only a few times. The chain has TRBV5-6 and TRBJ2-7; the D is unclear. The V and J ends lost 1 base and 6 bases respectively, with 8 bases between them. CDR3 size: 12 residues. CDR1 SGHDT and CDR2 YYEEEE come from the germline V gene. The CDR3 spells CASSLTTSEQYF. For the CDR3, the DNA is TGTGCCAGCAGCTTGACGACTTCCGAGCAGTACTTC. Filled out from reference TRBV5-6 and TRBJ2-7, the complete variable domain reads DAGVTQSPTHLIKTRGQQVTLRCSPKSGHDTVSWYQQALGQGPQFIFQYYEEEERQRGNFPDRFSGHQFPNYSSELNVNALLLGDSALYLCASSLTTSEQYFGPGTRLTVT.